This T cell receptor (beta chain) came from a study of cytomegalovirus exposure and HLA in healthy donors. With 60 Vbeta and 13 Jbeta primers, the PCR was carried out. This table comes from immunoSEQ multiplex PCR, and its TCRdb copy is limited to in-frame clones, with some not included. This sample has about 170,000 clones, with 75% to 90% found just once. This CDR3 has 12 residues. The V end was cut by 2 bases, the J end by 8 bases, with 9 bases between. Per germline, CDR1 SEHNR and CDR2 FQNEAQ (reference sequence). The source is a male donor in good health and CMV-seronegative. V and J are TRBV7-9 and TRBJ1-1; no clear D. Sequencing input: PBMCs. The CDR3 DNA is TGTGCCAGCAGCTTATCTGGGCCCGAAGCTTTCTTT. The encoded protein is CASSLSGPEAFF.